The subject of this entry is one T cell receptor (beta chain). Its antigen specificity is not known. Nothing much larger sits one base from this clone, and base qualities are not available. Sequences LNHNV (CDR1) and YYDKDF (CDR2) are obtained from the germline V gene (reference sequence). Taken from cysteine to phenylalanine, the CDR3 has 18 residues. The only DNA kept is the CDR3, 54 bases in frame from the first base. After removal of 4 bases from V and 2 bases from J, the junction retains 14 bases not matched to a gene. Library construction relied on the immunoSEQ multiplex PCR assay. TCRdb re-hosts the immuneACCESS table, in-frame sequences only. Its copies lack some clones; in the studies checked, an unresolved V gene accounts for under half of them, and the cause for the rest is not known. For this sample the table gives about 53,000 clones, of which 85% to 95% were detected only once. The biggest ten clones account for less than 0.6% of the sample.

This record belongs to a study of T cell changes during pregnancy in multiple sclerosis (dated by TCRdb to the late 2010s). About the investigation overall: The study examined how the T cell repertoire changed over the course of pregnancy in women with multiple sclerosis.

This specimen was CD4+ T cells from peripheral blood mononuclear cells, taken in the third trimester of pregnancy. This receptor was obtained from a female donor with multiple sclerosis, enrolled in a pregnancy study. Recombination joined TRBV15 with TRBJ1-5, and TRBD1 aligns with 7 junction nucleotides. The bases are TGTGCCACCAGCACATCATTTACAGGGGTGGGAGGCAATCAGCCCCAGCATTTT. Its coded protein is CATSTSFTGVGGNQPQHF.